Listed below are T cell receptor beta chains from one sample, sequenced in a study of T cells in Graves' hyperthyroidism and ophthalmopathy. From the multiplex PCR reads, TCRdb called clonotypes with MiXCR, one entry per CDR3 protein. The data show about 360,000 distinct CDR3 sequences, approximately 13% seen once. Source material: blood. These receptors all stem from a woman under 30 with Graves' hyperthyroidism. The CDR3 runs from the conserved cysteine through the conserved F or W. The D gene is left open where the match is weak. The size field is filled for only some rows; it gives once, few, many or a size class.

abundance | j_gene | d_gene | v_gene | CDR3nt | CDR3aa
NA | TRBJ2-5 | NA | TRBV12-3/TRBV12-4 | TGTGCCAGCAGTTTAGAATTCTGGGTAGAGACCCAGTACTTC | CASSLEFWVETQYF
many | TRBJ2-7 | NA | TRBV6-2/TRBV6-3 | TGTGCCAGCAGTTCACGCAGGGGCGCGGGGTTCGACGAGCAGTACTTC | CASSSRRGAGFDEQYF
NA | TRBJ1-5 | NA | TRBV6-1 | TGTGCCAGCAGTGAATGGAGGCAGGGCGGACAGCCCCAGCATTTT | CASSEWRQGGQPQHF
NA | TRBJ2-3 | NA | TRBV4-1 | TGCGCCAGCAGCCCTGGGACTTATTCAGATACGCAGTATTTT | CASSPGTYSDTQYF
many | TRBJ1-2 | TRBD1 | TRBV20-1 | TGCAGTGCCGAGGGGGCATATGGCTACACCTTC | CSAEGAYGYTF
NA | TRBJ2-2 | TRBD1 | TRBV6-2/TRBV6-3 | TGTGCCAGCAGTGCCCGAGGGGCAGGGGGCACCGGGGAGCTGTTTTTT | CASSARGAGGTGELFF
many | TRBJ1-1 | NA | TRBV12-3/TRBV12-4 | TGTGCCAGCGAATTAACGGTGAACACTGAAGCTTTCTTT | CASELTVNTEAFF
many | TRBJ2-5 | TRBD1 | TRBV5-1 | TGCGCCAGCTCGACAGGGGGGGAAGAGACCCAGTACTTC | CASSTGGEETQYF
many | TRBJ2-1 | TRBD2 | TRBV11-3 | TGTGCCAGCAGTCCTTCTAGCGGGATCTACAATGAGCAGTTCTTC | CASSPSSGIYNEQFF
many | TRBJ1-5 | TRBD1 | TRBV7-8 | TGTGCCAGCAGCTTACACAGGGGAAATCAGCCCCAGCATTTT | CASSLHRGNQPQHF
few | TRBJ2-7 | NA | TRBV20-1 | TGCACCCTCTATATCGAGCAGTACTTC | CTLYIEQYF
few | TRBJ1-5 | NA | TRBV19 | TGTGCCAGTACCCCTGGGTTTGGTCAGCCCCAGCATTTT | CASTPGFGQPQHF
NA | TRBJ1-6 | TRBD1 | TRBV6-2/TRBV6-3 | TGTGCCAGCAGTCATAGGACAGGGACATATTCACCCCTCCACTTT | CASSHRTGTYSPLHF
many | TRBJ1-4 | TRBD1 | TRBV7-2 | TGTGCCAGCAGCTTAAGAGGGGGCAAACTGTTTTTT | CASSLRGGKLFF
many | TRBJ2-5 | TRBD1 | TRBV10-3 | TGTGCCATCAGGGACAGGGGAGAGACCCAGTACTTC | CAIRDRGETQYF
many | TRBJ2-3 | TRBD2 | TRBV3-1 | TGTGCCAGCAGCCTGCCCGGACTAGCGGATAACACAGATACGCAGTATTTT | CASSLPGLADNTDTQYF
NA | TRBJ2-7 | TRBD2 | TRBV28 | TGTGCCAGCACCGTACTTAGCGGGGGGGCAGGTGAGCAGTACTTC | CASTVLSGGAGEQYF
many | TRBJ2-2 | TRBD2 | TRBV5-8 | TGTGCCAGCAGCTTGAGGGCTAGCGGGAGCTTGGAGCTGTTTTTT | CASSLRASGSLELFF
many | TRBJ1-1 | NA | TRBV5-6 | TGTGCCACCCACGATTGGGGGGGTGAAGCTTTCTTT | CATHDWGGEAFF
many | TRBJ2-5 | NA | TRBV7-2 | TGTGCCAGCAGCCCGGGAGGGACAGGCCGGGGGGTTCAGTACTTC | CASSPGGTGRGVQYF
few | TRBJ1-6 | NA | TRBV15 | TGTGCCACCAGCAGGACGACTTCCCCCTCCTATAATTCACCCCTCCACTTT | CATSRTTSPSYNSPLHF
many | TRBJ1-5 | NA | TRBV28 | TGTGCCAGCACCTTAGGGGGGCGCAATCAGCCCCAGCATTTT | CASTLGGRNQPQHF
NA | TRBJ2-1 | NA | TRBV20-1 | TGCAGTGCCCCGGACCAGAGCTCCTACAATGAGCAGTTCTTC | CSAPDQSSYNEQFF
many | TRBJ1-1 | TRBD1 | TRBV6-5 | TGTGCCAGCAGTTACGGGACAGAAGTTGTTGAAGCTTTCTTT | CASSYGTEVVEAFF
NA | TRBJ2-1 | NA | TRBV11-3 | TGTGCCAGCAGCCCCCGGACAGCTTACAATGAGCAGTTCTTC | CASSPRTAYNEQFF